The rows below give T cell receptor beta chains drawn from one sample of a study of glioma-infiltrating T cells after dendritic cell vaccination. Sequencing was performed with immunoSEQ multiplex PCR; in TCRdb, only in-frame clones are kept and a portion is missing. In the table there are 50,000 to 65,000 clones, about 84% of which are singletons. The sequencing used blood, collected after dendritic cell vaccination. These receptors were obtained from a human donor with glioblastoma. The CDR3 runs from the conserved cysteine through the conserved F or W.

TRBV2 CASSVDRATNEKLFF
TRBV6-5 CASSARRLNQPQHF
TRBV5-1 CASSYGTASDTQYF
TRBV4-1 CASSREDRAQETQYF
TRBV15 CATSRDTYSGNTIYF
TRBV30 CAWTPPGTGVHEQYF
TRBV9 CASSTRQGGDTGELFF
TRBV10-3 CAISPGETIYF
TRBV25-1 CASSAEGARVETQYF
TRBV6-6 CASSYLGLAGENEQFF
TRBV13 CASSSLAVNEQFF
TRBV2 CASSESGPGRGGNYGYTF
TRBV6-5 CASSFFIGGTYGYTF
TRBV7-2 CASSFQGRGNTEAFF
TRBV10-3 CAISGRGGANVLTF
TRBV11-3 CASSAGQETQYF
TRBV27 CASSSLRGGASETQYF